These 10 T cell receptor beta chains share one sample of origin, sequenced in a study of beta chain features in type 1 diabetes. The sequenced template was cDNA made from the entire isolated RNA. The table came from immunoSEQ multiplex PCR; TCRdb's copy has only in-frame clones and leaves some out. The sample gives under 550,000 clones, around 10% of which show up once; about 0.045% is in the top ten. Sequencing was done on a sample of naive CD4+ T cells from blood. These TCRs come from a woman aged 18-29 years in good health.

This clone was found a few times. The genes are TRBV7-2 and TRBJ2-7; TRBD1 matches 7 bases. This CDR3 has 14 amino acids. With 4 bases clipped from V and 5 bases from J, the junction kept 8 bases outside the gene matches. Germline V gene data show CDR1 as SGHTA and CDR2 as FQGNSA. Here the CDR3 DNA reads TGTGCCAGCAGCTCATCGACAGGGTACCACGAGCAGTACTTC. Protein product: CASSSSTGYHEQYF.

V usage is TRBV4-2 and J usage is TRBJ1-6; 9 nucleotides match TRBD1. The CDR3 spans 15 residues. The germline V gene encodes CDR1 LGHNA and CDR2 YNFKEQ. J lost 4 bases, V lost 5 bases, and 3 bases had no gene match. CDR3 nucleotides: TGTGCCAGCAGCGTACAGGGGGCTTATAATTCACCCCTCCACTTT. This codes for CASSVQGAYNSPLHF.

This chain joins TRBV7-6 and TRBJ2-5; D might be TRBD1 (6 bases). The length of the CDR3 is 14 residues. The V gene lost 1 base and the J gene lost 4 bases, with 10 bases spanning the gap. From germline, CDR1 is SGHVS and CDR2 FNYEAQ. CDR3 residues: CASSLGSGAETQYF. The CDR3 bases are TGTGCCAGCAGCTTAGGTTCAGGGGCAGAGACCCAGTACTTC. The variable domain in full, with the rest retrieved from reference TRBV7-6 and TRBJ2-5, is GAGVSQSPRYKVTKRGQDVALRCDPISGHVSLYWYRQALGQGPEFLTYFNYEAQQDKSGLPNDRFSAERPEGSISTLTIQRTEQRDSAMYRCASSLGSGAETQYFGPGTRLLVL.

The chain employs TRBV20-1 and TRBJ1-2; D not resolved. This CDR3 has 10 amino acids. The germline gives CDR1 DFQATT, CDR2 SNEGSKA (reference sequence). The V end was cut by 7 bases, the J end by 3 bases, with 6 bases between. CDR3 sequence reads: CSGFHYGYTF. CDR3 DNA sequence: TGCAGTGGGTTCCACTATGGCTACACCTTC.

The chain recombines TRBV5-6 with TRBJ1-2; possibly TRBD1 for D (5 bases). The germline V gene encodes CDR1 SGHDT and CDR2 YYEEEE. The V end was cut by 4 bases, the J end by 11 bases, with 15 bases between. This CDR3 is 12 amino acids long. This chain's CDR3 is CASSRGTAWYTF. As DNA, the CDR3 is TGTGCCAGCAGCCGAGGGACGGCTTGGTACACCTTC.

This clone was seen just once. This chain uses TRBV7-2 with TRBJ2-1, with TRBD2 as a possible D gene (5 bases). The germline CDR1 and CDR2 sequences are SGHTA and FQGNSA. V was pared by 5 bases and J by 2 bases, with 16 bases between. This CDR3 has 16 amino acids. CDR3: CASSPQTTSTYNEQFF. The CDR3 bases are TGTGCCAGCAGCCCACAGACTACCTCTACCTACAATGAGCAGTTCTTC. Drawing the rest from reference TRBV7-2 and TRBJ2-1, the complete variable domain is GAGVSQSPSNKVTEKGKDVELRCDPISGHTALYWYRQSLGQGLEFLIYFQGNSAPDKSGLPSDRFSAERTGGSVSTLTIQRTQQEDSAVYLCASSPQTTSTYNEQFFGPGTRLTVL.

This sequence joins TRBV6-1 and TRBJ2-7; either TRBD1 or TRBD2 may supply D (5 bases each). The ends were cut back, 8 bases at V and 2 bases at J, with 13 bases in the middle. Germline V gene lookup returns CDR1 MNHNS and CDR2 SASEGT. The CDR3 runs 13 residues. The CDR3 DNA follows: TGTGCCAGCCGTACTCCGGGACCCTACGAGCAGTACGTC. Translated, it gives CASRTPGPYEQYV.

This clone was seen a handful of times. The chain is built from TRBV7-9 and TRBJ2-7; D is unresolved. Trimming removed 0 bases at V and 0 bases at J, with 6 bases between. The CDR3 contains 14 residues. Per germline, CDR1 SEHNR and CDR2 FQNEAQ (reference sequence). As DNA, the CDR3 is TGTGCCAGCAGCTTAGCGGGCCTCTCCTACGAGCAGTACTTC. Protein product: CASSLAGLSYEQYF.

This chain joins TRBV11-3 and TRBJ1-1; 8 bases fit TRBD1. Losses at the gene ends were 5 bases for V and 8 bases for J; bases not matched to a gene: 7. The CDR3 is made up of 13 amino acids. In germline, CDR1 is SGHNT, CDR2 YENEEA. The CDR3 reads CASSPNGQGEAFF. In DNA, the CDR3 is TGTGCCAGCAGCCCCAACGGACAGGGAGAAGCTTTCTTT.

This clone was counted a few times. This sequence joins TRBV18 and TRBJ2-7, with a tentative D call TRBD1 (6 bases). The ends were cut back, 0 bases at V and 5 bases at J, with 20 bases in the middle. The CDR3 runs 17 residues. Per germline, CDR1 KGHSH and CDR2 LQKENI. CDR3 bases: TGTGCCAGCTCACCACCTAGATCACAGGGTCTGTATCACGAGCAGTACTTC. This sequence encodes CASSPPRSQGLYHEQYF.